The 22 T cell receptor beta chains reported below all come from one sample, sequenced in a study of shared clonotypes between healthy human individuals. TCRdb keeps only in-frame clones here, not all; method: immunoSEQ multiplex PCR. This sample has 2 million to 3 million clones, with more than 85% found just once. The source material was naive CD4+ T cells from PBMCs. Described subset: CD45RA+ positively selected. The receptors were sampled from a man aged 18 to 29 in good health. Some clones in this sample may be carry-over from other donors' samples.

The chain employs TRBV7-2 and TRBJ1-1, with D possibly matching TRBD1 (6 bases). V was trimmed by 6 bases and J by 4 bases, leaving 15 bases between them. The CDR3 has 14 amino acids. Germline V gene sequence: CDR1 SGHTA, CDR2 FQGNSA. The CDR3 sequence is CASSSGQSVTEAFF. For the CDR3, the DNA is TGTGCCAGCAGTTCCGGACAGTCGGTCACTGAAGCTTTCTTT. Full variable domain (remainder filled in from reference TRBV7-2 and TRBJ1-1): GAGVSQSPSNKVTEKGKDVELRCDPISGHTALYWYRQSLGQGLEFLIYFQGNSAPDKSGLPSDRFSAERTGGSVSTLTIQRTQQEDSAVYLCASSSGQSVTEAFFGQGTRLTVV.

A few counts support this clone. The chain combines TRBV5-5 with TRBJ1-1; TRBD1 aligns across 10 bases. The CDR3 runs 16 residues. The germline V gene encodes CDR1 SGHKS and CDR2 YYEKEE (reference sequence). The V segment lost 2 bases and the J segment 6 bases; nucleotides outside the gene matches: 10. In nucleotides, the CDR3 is TGTGCCAGCAGCTTAAGTTGGGGACAGGGGAGGCCTGAAGCTTTCTTT. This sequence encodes CASSLSWGQGRPEAFF.

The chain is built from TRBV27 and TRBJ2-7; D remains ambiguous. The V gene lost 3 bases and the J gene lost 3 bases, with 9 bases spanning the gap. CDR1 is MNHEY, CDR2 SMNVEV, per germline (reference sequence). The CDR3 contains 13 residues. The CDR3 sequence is CASSFRPHYEQYF. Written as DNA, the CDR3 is TGTGCCAGCAGTTTTAGACCACACTACGAGCAGTACTTC.

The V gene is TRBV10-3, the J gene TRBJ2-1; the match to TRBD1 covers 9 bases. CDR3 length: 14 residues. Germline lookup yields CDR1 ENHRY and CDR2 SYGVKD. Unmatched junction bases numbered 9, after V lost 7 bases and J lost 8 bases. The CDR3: CAITAGQGSHEQFF. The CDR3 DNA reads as TGTGCCATCACGGCGGGACAGGGTTCCCATGAGCAGTTCTTC.

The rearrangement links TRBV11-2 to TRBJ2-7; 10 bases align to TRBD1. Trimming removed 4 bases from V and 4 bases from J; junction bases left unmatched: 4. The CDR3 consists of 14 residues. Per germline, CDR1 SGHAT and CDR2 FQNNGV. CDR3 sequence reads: CASSWDRGWYEQYF. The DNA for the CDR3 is TGTGCCAGCAGCTGGGACAGGGGCTGGTACGAGCAGTACTTC.

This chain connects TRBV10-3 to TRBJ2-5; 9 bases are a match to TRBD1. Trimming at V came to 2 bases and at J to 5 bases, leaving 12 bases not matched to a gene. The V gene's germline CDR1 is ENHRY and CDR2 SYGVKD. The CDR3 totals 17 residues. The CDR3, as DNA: TGTGCCATCAGTGAGCCCTTGACAGGGGGGGAAGGGGAGACCCAGTACTTC. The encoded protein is CAISEPLTGGEGETQYF.

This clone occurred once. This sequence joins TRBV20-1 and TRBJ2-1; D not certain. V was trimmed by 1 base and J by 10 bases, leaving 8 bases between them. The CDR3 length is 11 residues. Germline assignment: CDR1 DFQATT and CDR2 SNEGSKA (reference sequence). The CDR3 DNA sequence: TGCAGTGCTAGAGGTTCCCTGGAGCAGTTCTTC. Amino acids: CSARGSLEQFF.

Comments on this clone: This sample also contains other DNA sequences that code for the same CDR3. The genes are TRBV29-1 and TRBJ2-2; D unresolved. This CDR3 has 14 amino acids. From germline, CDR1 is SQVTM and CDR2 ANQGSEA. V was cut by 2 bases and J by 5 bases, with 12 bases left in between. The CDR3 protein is CSVESEFGTGELFF. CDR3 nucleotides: TGCAGCGTTGAATCGGAGTTCGGAACCGGGGAGCTGTTTTTT.

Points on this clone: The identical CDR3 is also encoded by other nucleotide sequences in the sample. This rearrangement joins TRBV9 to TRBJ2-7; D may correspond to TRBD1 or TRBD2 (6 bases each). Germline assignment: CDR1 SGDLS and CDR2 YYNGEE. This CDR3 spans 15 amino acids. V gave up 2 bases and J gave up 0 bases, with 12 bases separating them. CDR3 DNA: TGTGCCAGCAGCGTTGGCGGGACAAGCTCCTACGAGCAGTACTTC. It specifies CASSVGGTSSYEQYF.

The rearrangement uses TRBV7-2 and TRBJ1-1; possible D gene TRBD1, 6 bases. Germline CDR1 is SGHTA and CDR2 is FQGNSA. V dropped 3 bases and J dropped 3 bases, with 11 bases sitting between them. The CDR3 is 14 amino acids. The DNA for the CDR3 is TGTGCCAGCAGCTTCGTTGCAGGGGACACTGAAGCTTTCTTT. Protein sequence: CASSFVAGDTEAFF.

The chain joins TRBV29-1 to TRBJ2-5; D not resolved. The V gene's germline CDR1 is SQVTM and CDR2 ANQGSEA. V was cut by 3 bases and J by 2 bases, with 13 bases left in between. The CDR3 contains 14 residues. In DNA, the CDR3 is TGCAGCGTTGAGGCCCACAGAGGTCAAGAGACCCAGTACTTC. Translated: CSVEAHRGQETQYF.

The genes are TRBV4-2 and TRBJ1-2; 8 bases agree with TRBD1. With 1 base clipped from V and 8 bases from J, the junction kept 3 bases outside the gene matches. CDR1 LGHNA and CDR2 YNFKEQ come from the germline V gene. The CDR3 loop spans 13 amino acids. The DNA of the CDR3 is TGTGCCAGCAGCCAAGGGGACAGGCGGGGCTACACCTTC. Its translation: CASSQGDRRGYTF.

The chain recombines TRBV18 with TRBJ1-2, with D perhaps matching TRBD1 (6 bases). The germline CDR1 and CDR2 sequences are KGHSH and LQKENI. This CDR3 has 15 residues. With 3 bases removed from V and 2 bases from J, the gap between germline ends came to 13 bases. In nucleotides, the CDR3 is TGTGCCAGCTCACCGGGGGACAACCCAAACTATGGCTACACCTTC. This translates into CASSPGDNPNYGYTF.

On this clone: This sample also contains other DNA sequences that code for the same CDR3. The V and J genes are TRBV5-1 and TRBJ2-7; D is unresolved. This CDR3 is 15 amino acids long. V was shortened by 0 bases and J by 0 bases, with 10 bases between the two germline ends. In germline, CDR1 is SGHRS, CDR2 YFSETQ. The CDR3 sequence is CASSLAGGSSYEQYF. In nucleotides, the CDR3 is TGCGCCAGCAGCTTGGCGGGCGGAAGCTCCTACGAGCAGTACTTC.

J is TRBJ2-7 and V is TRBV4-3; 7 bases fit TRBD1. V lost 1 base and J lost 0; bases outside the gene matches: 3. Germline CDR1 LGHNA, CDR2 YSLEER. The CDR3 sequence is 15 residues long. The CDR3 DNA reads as TGCGCCAGCAGCCAAGCGGGACAGCGCTCCTACGAGCAGTACTTC. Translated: CASSQAGQRSYEQYF.

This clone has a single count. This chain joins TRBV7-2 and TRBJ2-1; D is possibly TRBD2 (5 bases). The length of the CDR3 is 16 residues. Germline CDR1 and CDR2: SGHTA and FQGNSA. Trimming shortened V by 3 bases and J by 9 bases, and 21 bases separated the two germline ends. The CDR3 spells CASSFIGLAQPLEQFF. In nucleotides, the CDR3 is TGTGCCAGCAGCTTTATTGGGCTAGCACAACCCCTTGAGCAGTTCTTC.

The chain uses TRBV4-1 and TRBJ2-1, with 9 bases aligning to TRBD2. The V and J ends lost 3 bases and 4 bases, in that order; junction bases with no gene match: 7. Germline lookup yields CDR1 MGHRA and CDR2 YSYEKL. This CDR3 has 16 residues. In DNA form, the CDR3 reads TGCGCCAGCAGCCACTCTACTAGCGGGTCATACAATGAGCAGTTCTTC. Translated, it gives CASSHSTSGSYNEQFF.

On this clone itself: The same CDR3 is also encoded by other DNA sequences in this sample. CDR3 sequence reads: CASSLAGVSTDTQYF. The CDR3 DNA follows: TGTGCCAGCAGTTTAGCAGGGGTTAGCACAGATACGCAGTATTTT. This rearrangement joins TRBV27 to TRBJ2-3, with a tentative D call TRBD1 (6 bases). Germline V lookup: CDR1 MNHEY, CDR2 SMNVEV (reference sequence). Between the trimmed V and J ends, which lost 2 bases and 0 bases, there was a span of 9 bases. The CDR3 is 15 amino acids.

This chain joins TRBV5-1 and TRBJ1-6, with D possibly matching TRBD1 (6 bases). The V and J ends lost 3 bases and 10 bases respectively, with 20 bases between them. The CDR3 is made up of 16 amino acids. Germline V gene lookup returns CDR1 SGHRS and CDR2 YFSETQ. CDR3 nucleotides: TGCGCCAGCAGCTCTGGTATACAGGGAGCGCAATCACCCCTCCACTTT. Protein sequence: CASSSGIQGAQSPLHF.

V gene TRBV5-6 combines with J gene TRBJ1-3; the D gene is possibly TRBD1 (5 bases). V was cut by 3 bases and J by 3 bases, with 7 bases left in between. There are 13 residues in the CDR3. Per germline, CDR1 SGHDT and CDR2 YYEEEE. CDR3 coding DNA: TGTGCCAGCAGCTGGGGCTATGGAAACACCATATATTTT. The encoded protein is CASSWGYGNTIYF.

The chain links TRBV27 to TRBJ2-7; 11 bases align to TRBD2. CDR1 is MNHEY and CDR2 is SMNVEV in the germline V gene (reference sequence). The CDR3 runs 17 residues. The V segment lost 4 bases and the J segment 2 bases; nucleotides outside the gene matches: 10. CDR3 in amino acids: CASSSLRLAGGPYEQYF. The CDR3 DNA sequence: TGTGCCAGCAGTTCACTACGATTAGCGGGAGGGCCCTACGAGCAGTACTTC.

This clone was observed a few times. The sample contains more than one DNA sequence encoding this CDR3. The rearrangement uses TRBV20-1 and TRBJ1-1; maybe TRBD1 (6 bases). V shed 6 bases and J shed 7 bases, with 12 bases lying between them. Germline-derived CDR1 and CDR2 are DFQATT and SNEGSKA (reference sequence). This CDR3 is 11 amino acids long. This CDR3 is CSAREDSEAFF. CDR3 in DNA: TGCAGTGCCCGGGAGGACAGTGAAGCTTTCTTT.